These 29 T cell receptor beta chains share one sample of origin, sequenced in a study of OX40 agonist ivuxolimab in advanced cancers. The assay was immunoSEQ multiplex PCR, and TCRdb's table has in-frame clones only and misses some. The sample carries roughly 30,000 clones, 87% recorded once. The sample consisted of CD4+ or CD8+ T cells sorted from blood, taken in a trial of the OX40 agonist ivuxolimab. These receptors were obtained from an adult with an advanced solid tumor such as melanoma, head and neck, liver or kidney cancer.

This chain connects TRBV7-6 to TRBJ1-4; no clear D. CDR3 size: 15 residues. With 5 bases removed from V and 0 bases from J, the gap between germline ends came to 10 bases. Germline V lookup: CDR1 SGHVS, CDR2 FNYEAQ. The CDR3 DNA reads as TGTGCCAGCAGCCAAGAAGCTGCAACTAATGAAAAACTGTTTTTT. Amino acids: CASSQEAATNEKLFF.

The chain carries TRBV9 and TRBJ1-1, with TRBD1 matching 8 bases. Trimming cost V 0 bases and J 1 base; bases outside gene matches: 2. Germline lookup yields CDR1 SGDLS and CDR2 YYNGEE. There are 15 residues in the CDR3. CDR3 coding DNA: TGTGCCAGCAGCGTAGACGGGACAGGGAACACTGAAGCTTTCTTT. This codes for CASSVDGTGNTEAFF.

The chain links TRBV10-2 to TRBJ2-7, with D uncertain. CDR1 and CDR2 (germline): WSHSY, SAAADI. The CDR3 is 12 residues long. V was trimmed by 8 bases and J by 1 base, leaving 9 bases between them. CDR3 coding DNA: TGCGCCAGCGTCGGTAATTCCTACGAGCAGTACTTC. Protein sequence: CASVGNSYEQYF.

The chain has TRBV27 and TRBJ1-5; TRBD1 matches at 7 bases. Germline CDR1 and CDR2: MNHEY and SMNVEV (reference sequence). With 7 bases clipped from V and 4 bases from J, the junction kept 7 bases outside the gene matches. The CDR3 runs 14 residues. CDR3 amino acids: CASKMTGINQPQHF. The CDR3 coding sequence is TGTGCCAGCAAAATGACAGGGATTAATCAGCCCCAGCATTTT.

Only a few counts were recorded for this clone. The genes are TRBV7-9 and TRBJ1-4; 7 bases fit TRBD1. Germline assignment: CDR1 SEHNR and CDR2 FQNEAQ (reference sequence). CDR3 size: 14 residues. V gave up 2 bases and J gave up 6 bases; unmatched junction bases: 3. This CDR3 reads CASSLLGTDEKLFF. CDR3 nucleotide sequence: TGTGCCAGCAGCTTACTCGGGACAGATGAAAAACTGTTTTTT.

This clone was detected a few times. The gene calls are TRBV7-9 and TRBJ2-1, with 8 bases lining up with TRBD2. Germline CDR1 reads SEHNR; CDR2 reads FQNEAQ (reference sequence). The ends lost 5 bases at V and 10 bases at J; junction bases unmatched: 13. The CDR3 runs 15 residues. The CDR3 nucleotides read TGTGCCAGCAGCGAGACCTTGGGGCCGGGGGGGGAGCAGTTCTTC. It specifies CASSETLGPGGEQFF.

This chain uses TRBV7-9 with TRBJ1-1; D is ambiguous. The CDR3 runs to 12 residues. V lost 7 bases and J 7 bases, leaving 13 bases between the germline ends. Germline loops: CDR1 SEHNR, CDR2 FQNEAQ (reference sequence). DNA for the CDR3: TGTGCCAGCAAACCCTTTGTGAATGAAGCTTTCTTT. Translated: CASKPFVNEAFF.

The chain recombines TRBV6-5 with TRBJ2-5, with D possibly matching TRBD1 (6 bases). The CDR3 contains 13 residues. The germline gives CDR1 MNHEY, CDR2 SVGAGI. V shed 6 bases and J shed 1 base, with 9 bases lying between them. CDR3 residues: CASSRGSQETQYF. Here the CDR3 DNA reads TGTGCCAGCAGCAGGGGATCCCAAGAGACCCAGTACTTC.

The sample holds a few counts of this clone. This rearrangement joins TRBV5-6 to TRBJ2-1; the match to TRBD2 covers 9 bases. Trimming removed 7 bases from V and 7 bases from J; junction bases left unmatched: 9. Germline V gene data show CDR1 as SGHDT and CDR2 as YYEEEE. There are 14 residues in the CDR3. The CDR3 is CASLSSGGSNEQFF. Here the CDR3 DNA reads TGTGCCAGCCTCTCCAGCGGGGGGTCTAATGAGCAGTTCTTC.

The chain employs TRBV27 and TRBJ1-5; D is undetermined. CDR3 length: 14 residues. Germline assignment: CDR1 MNHEY and CDR2 SMNVEV (reference sequence). V lost 3 bases and J lost 4, with 10 bases in between. The CDR3 DNA is TGTGCCAGCAGTTTTGGAGGACTAAATCAGCCCCAGCATTTT. Its protein product is CASSFGGLNQPQHF.

The V gene is TRBV9, the J gene TRBJ2-3; either TRBD1 or TRBD2 may supply D (5 bases each). The CDR3 is 14 residues long. Germline V gives CDR1 SGDLS, CDR2 YYNGEE. V was cut by 0 bases and J by 4 bases, with 9 bases left in between. CDR3: CASSVDGGADTQYF. DNA of the CDR3: TGTGCCAGCAGCGTAGATGGGGGAGCAGATACGCAGTATTTT.

The gene calls are TRBV11-2 and TRBJ1-1, with no clear D. Per the germline V gene, CDR1 is SGHAT and CDR2 is FQNNGV. Trimming shortened V by 1 base and J by 5 bases, and 20 bases separated the two germline ends. This CDR3 spans 17 amino acids. For the CDR3, the DNA is TGTGCCAGCAGCTTAGCTCCTACCCTGGGTTATCGGACTGAAGCTTTCTTT. This encodes CASSLAPTLGYRTEAFF.

This chain joins TRBV9 and TRBJ2-7; TRBD1 matches at 9 bases. Germline CDR1 reads SGDLS; CDR2 reads YYNGEE. The V and J ends lost 4 bases and 4 bases, in that order; junction bases with no gene match: 6. The CDR3 totals 14 residues. CDR3 nucleotide sequence: TGTGCCAGCAGCACCTCCGGGACAGGGTACGAGCAGTACTTC. The encoded protein is CASSTSGTGYEQYF.

V and J are TRBV27 and TRBJ2-7; D may match TRBD1 or TRBD2 (5 bases each). The CDR3 is 14 residues long. The germline V gene encodes CDR1 MNHEY and CDR2 SMNVEV (reference sequence). The ends were cut back, 9 bases at V and 4 bases at J, with 19 bases in the middle. The CDR3 DNA reads TGTGCCAGTTTCCGGGACGGACCTTTTTACGAGCAGTACTTC. This gives the protein CASFRDGPFYEQYF.

This clone was seen a single time. J is TRBJ2-4 and V is TRBV9; 11 bases match TRBD1. V dropped 6 bases and J dropped 8; count of bases not matched to a gene: 10. The CDR3 contains 15 residues. Germline V gene lookup returns CDR1 SGDLS and CDR2 YYNGEE. DNA of the CDR3: TGTGCCAGCACCCTAGCGGGGACAGGGGGGGACATTCAGTACTTC. As protein: CASTLAGTGGDIQYF.

This clone was observed a single time. The chain combines TRBV6-1 with TRBJ2-2, with D possibly being TRBD2 (6 bases). Germline CDR1 and CDR2: MNHNS and SASEGT. The CDR3 runs 16 residues. The V end lost 1 base, the J end lost 7 bases, and 16 bases lay between the germline ends. CDR3 residues: CASSEGWRGLVGELFF. Here the CDR3 DNA reads TGTGCCAGCAGTGAAGGTTGGAGGGGATTAGTCGGGGAGCTGTTTTTT.

This rearrangement joins TRBV20-1 to TRBJ1-1; weak D call: TRBD1 (5 bases). The germline CDR1 and CDR2 sequences are DFQATT and SNEGSKA (reference sequence). The CDR3 has 11 residues. V gave up 5 bases and J gave up 6 bases, with 10 bases separating them. The CDR3 is CSARQGPEAFF. Written as DNA, the CDR3 is TGCAGTGCTCGTCAGGGCCCTGAAGCTTTCTTT.

This clone was detected a few times. The chain is built from TRBV10-2 and TRBJ2-7; weak D call: TRBD2 (5 bases). Germline V gene lookup returns CDR1 WSHSY and CDR2 SAAADI. The V end was cut by 5 bases, the J end by 2 bases, with 10 bases between. CDR3 size: 13 residues. CDR3 nucleotide sequence: TGCGCCAGCAGTAACAGCGGAACCTACGAGCAGTACTTC. Translation: CASSNSGTYEQYF.

J is TRBJ2-5 and V is TRBV7-9, with TRBD2 identical over 10 bases. This CDR3 comprises 16 residues. Trimming cost V 6 bases and J 1 base; bases outside gene matches: 8. The germline CDR1 and CDR2 sequences are SEHNR and FQNEAQ (reference sequence). Here the CDR3 DNA reads TGTGCCAGCAGACCCGTAGCGGGAGGACCCCAAGAGACCCAGTACTTC. Residues: CASRPVAGGPQETQYF.

As DNA, the CDR3 is TGTGCCAGCAGCGCGTATCACTACACAGATACGCAGTATTTT. Its protein is CASSAYHYTDTQYF. The chain uses TRBV9 and TRBJ2-3; D is unclear. V lost 3 bases to trimming and J lost 2 bases, with 10 bases between them. The CDR3 runs 14 residues. The germline gives CDR1 SGDLS, CDR2 YYNGEE.

The chain uses TRBV6-1 and TRBJ2-5, with D unclear. Near its end, the DNA agrees better with TRBJ2-7, so the J call may be wrong. Germline values: CDR1 MNHNS, CDR2 SASEGT. This CDR3 contains 13 residues. The CDR3 sequence is CASRVQSSYEQYF. The CDR3 bases are TGTGCCAGCAGAGTGCAGAGCTCCTACGAGCAGTACTTC.

The gene calls are TRBV13 and TRBJ2-7, with a tentative D call TRBD1 (5 bases). In germline, CDR1 is PRHDT, CDR2 FYEKMQ (reference sequence). The CDR3 extends over 13 amino acids. V was pared by 9 bases and J by 1 base, with 13 bases between. CDR3 residues: CASTGGRSYEQYF. CDR3 in DNA: TGTGCCAGTACAGGCGGCAGATCCTACGAGCAGTACTTC.

The CDR3, as DNA: TGTGCCAGCAGCTTAGTTGAGACCCAGTACTTC. Translated: CASSLVETQYF. This chain connects TRBV5-5 to TRBJ2-5; D unresolved. V lost 2 bases, J lost 5 bases, and 4 bases lay in between. Germline values: CDR1 SGHKS, CDR2 YYEKEE (reference sequence). The CDR3 spans 11 residues.

The chain links TRBV30 to TRBJ1-2, with 10 positions matching TRBD1. Germline V gene lookup returns CDR1 GTSNPN and CDR2 SVGIG (reference sequence). The CDR3 extends over 15 amino acids. V shed 4 bases and J 7 bases; nucleotides not matched to a gene: 12. CDR3 sequence (DNA): TGTGCCTGGAAAATACCGGGACAGGGGCTTGGTGGCTACACCTTC. It yields the protein CAWKIPGQGLGGYTF.

The chain joins TRBV7-6 to TRBJ2-3, with D perhaps matching TRBD1 or TRBD2 (5 bases each). CDR1 is SGHVS, CDR2 FNYEAQ, per germline. V lost 4 bases and J lost 6, with 17 bases in between. The length of the CDR3 is 15 residues. The DNA for the CDR3 is TGTGCCAGCAGCTCGGAGGCGTTTAGGGGCGATACGCAGTATTTT. Its translation: CASSSEAFRGDTQYF. The entire variable domain, with the rest obtained from reference TRBV7-6 and TRBJ2-3, is as follows: GAGVSQSPRYKVTKRGQDVALRCDPISGHVSLYWYRQALGQGPEFLTYFNYEAQQDKSGLPNDRFSAERPEGSISTLTIQRTEQRDSAMYRCASSSEAFRGDTQYFGPGTRLTVL.

The chain combines TRBV27 with TRBJ2-2, with 10 bases lining up with TRBD2. Germline V CDR1 and CDR2: MNHEY, SMNVEV (reference sequence). The V and J ends lost 4 bases and 8 bases, in that order; junction bases with no gene match: 10. This CDR3 region has 16 residues. CDR3 loop: CASSWLLAGEEGELFF. The CDR3 nucleotides read TGTGCCAGCAGTTGGCTTCTAGCGGGAGAGGAGGGGGAGCTGTTTTTT.

The genes are TRBV4-1 and TRBJ2-7; possible D gene TRBD2, 5 bases. V lost 2 bases, J lost 0 bases, and 8 bases lay in between. The germline gives CDR1 MGHRA, CDR2 YSYEKL. The length of the CDR3 is 14 residues. The CDR3 DNA reads as TGCGCCAGCAGCCAATCCGGGGTCTCCTACGAGCAGTACTTC. It codes for CASSQSGVSYEQYF.

This clone is large within its sample. The chain couples TRBV11-3 to TRBJ2-1, with D maybe TRBD2 (5 bases). V lost 0 bases and J lost 1, with 13 bases in between. CDR3 length: 17 amino acids. From germline, CDR1 is SGHNT and CDR2 YENEEA. DNA of the CDR3: TGTGCCAGCAGCTTAGATGTGGCGGGCCAGTCCTACAATGAGCAGTTCTTC. Translated, it gives CASSLDVAGQSYNEQFF. Together with reference TRBV11-3 and TRBJ2-1, the CDR3 gives the full variable domain: EAGVVQSPRYKIIEKKQPVAFWCNPISGHNTLYWYLQNLGQGPELLIRYENEEAVDDSQLPKDRFSAERLKGVDSTLKIQPAELGDSAVYLCASSLDVAGQSYNEQFFGPGTRLTVL.

The rearrangement links TRBV14 to TRBJ1-2, with 9 positions matching TRBD1. Per the germline V gene, CDR1 is SGHDN and CDR2 is FVKESK. V lost 3 bases and J lost 6; bases outside the gene matches: 11. This CDR3 is 16 amino acids long. CDR3 DNA sequence: TGTGCCAGCAGCCAGATTCCGGGACAGGGAGGTAATGGCTACACCTTC. Translated, it gives CASSQIPGQGGNGYTF. Variable domain in full (rest from reference TRBV14 and TRBJ1-2): EAGVTQFPSHSVIEKGQTVTLRCDPISGHDNLYWYRRVMGKEIKFLLHFVKESKQDESGMPNNRFLAERTGGTYSTLKVQPAELEDSGVYFCASSQIPGQGGNGYTFGSGTRLTVV.